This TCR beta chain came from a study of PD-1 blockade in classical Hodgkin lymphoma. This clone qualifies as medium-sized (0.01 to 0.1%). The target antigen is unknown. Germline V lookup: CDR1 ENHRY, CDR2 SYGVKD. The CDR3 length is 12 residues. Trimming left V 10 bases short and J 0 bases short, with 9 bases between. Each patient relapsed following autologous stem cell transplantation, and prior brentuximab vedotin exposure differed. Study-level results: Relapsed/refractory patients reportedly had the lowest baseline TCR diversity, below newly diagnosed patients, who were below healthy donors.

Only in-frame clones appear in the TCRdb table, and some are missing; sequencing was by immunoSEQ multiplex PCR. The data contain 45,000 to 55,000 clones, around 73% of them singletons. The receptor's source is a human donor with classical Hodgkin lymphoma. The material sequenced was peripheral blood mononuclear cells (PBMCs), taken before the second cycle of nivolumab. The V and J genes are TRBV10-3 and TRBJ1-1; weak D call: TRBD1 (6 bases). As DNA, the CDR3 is TGTGCCACCGGACAGATGAACACTGAAGCTTTCTTT. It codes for CATGQMNTEAFF.